The clone carrying this TCR beta chain turned up a few times. Its antigen is as yet unknown. Sequencing used immunoSEQ multiplex PCR; TCRdb keeps in-frame clones, though not all of them. The table records 100,000 to 150,000 clones, under 90% of them present only once. These data belong to a study of T cell responses to AZD1222 COVID-19 vaccine. Whole-study findings and limits: CD4 TCRs linked to vaccination spanned spike, dominating at 160-218 and 743-854. Only after the peak T cell response were repertoires sampled.

V gave up 4 bases and J gave up 2 bases, with 6 bases separating them. The CDR3 totals 14 residues. Germline CDR1 reads SGHNT; CDR2 reads YENEEA. This TCR derives from an adult in good health. The chain recombines TRBV11-3 with TRBJ2-6; D call uncertain. The sequenced sample was peripheral blood, obtained on day 0 of AZD1222 vaccination. The CDR3 region has the DNA TGTGCCAGCAGCTCAGGTCCTGGGGCCAACGTCCTGACTTTC. It translates to CASSSGPGANVLTF.